The 20 T cell receptor beta chains below were found in one sample sequenced in a study of tumour-infiltrating T cells in Burkitt lymphoma. Generated by immunoSEQ multiplex PCR, the TCRdb table keeps only in-frame clones and is missing some. This sample has about 5,400 clones; more than 8% occur once, and the top ten carry 2.2%. The sequenced material came from tumor tissue. The receptors come from a human donor with diffuse large B-cell lymphoma.

The chain combines TRBV9 with TRBJ1-1, with D hard to call. Germline CDR1 is SGDLS and CDR2 is YYNGEE. This CDR3 is 13 amino acids long. Trimming left V 1 base short and J 1 base short, with 5 bases between. CDR3 in amino acids: CASSVLPNTEAFF. CDR3 DNA: TGTGCCAGCAGCGTACTCCCGAACACTGAAGCTTTCTTT.

Regarding this clone: Germline and junction disagree at one end, which may indicate a read error. V is TRBV6-5 and J is TRBJ1-2; D is possibly TRBD1 (6 bases). The germline V gene has CDR1 MNHEY and CDR2 SVGAGI. This CDR3 is built from 12 residues. DNA for the CDR3: TGTGCGAGCACGAGGGGGTACTATGGCTACACCTTC. Amino acid sequence: CASTRGYYGYTF.

The V call is TRBV10-3, the J call TRBJ1-2, with D perhaps matching TRBD1 (6 bases). There are 12 residues in the CDR3. V was trimmed by 11 bases and J by 7 bases, leaving 17 bases between them. Looked up from germline, CDR1 is ENHRY and CDR2 is SYGVKD. CDR3 DNA sequence: TGTGCCGTTTTAGCAGGGGAGGGTGGCTACACCTTC. Translation gives CAVLAGEGGYTF.

This clone was seen a handful of times. CDR3 sequence (DNA): TGTGCCAGCAGCCCGGGACCCCAAAGAGATGAAAAACTGTTTTTT. Protein sequence: CASSPGPQRDEKLFF. The genes are TRBV5-4 and TRBJ1-4; D possibly corresponds to TRBD1 (5 bases). The V gene lost 4 bases and the J gene lost 6 bases, with 16 bases spanning the gap. Germline V gene lookup returns CDR1 SGHNT and CDR2 YYREEE (reference sequence). The CDR3 runs 15 residues.

The V gene is TRBV4-1, the J gene TRBJ2-3; 11 bases fit TRBD2. This CDR3 comprises 20 residues. Per germline, CDR1 MGHRA and CDR2 YSYEKL. V lost 3 bases, J lost 2 bases, and 16 bases stayed unmatched. For the CDR3, the DNA is TGCGCCAGCAGCCACGAGGTTTTCAACTTAGCGGGGGGGCCCACAGATACGCAGTATTTT. Translated, it gives CASSHEVFNLAGGPTDTQYF.

This clone was seen only a few times. The chain joins TRBV25-1 to TRBJ2-3; no clear D gene. There are 12 residues in the CDR3. In germline, CDR1 is MGHDK, CDR2 SYGVNS. The germline V and J ends were trimmed by 6 bases and 6 bases, with 10 bases remaining between them. CDR3 loop: CASSPTTDTQYF. As DNA, the CDR3 is TGTGCCAGCAGCCCAACCACCGATACGCAGTATTTT.

The rearrangement uses TRBV7-2 and TRBJ2-7; D gene uncertain. The CDR3 is 14 residues long. V lost 5 bases to trimming and J lost 2 bases, with 13 bases between them. Germline CDR1 SGHTA, CDR2 FQGNSA. CDR3 in amino acids: CASSLRTETYEQYF. The CDR3 region has the DNA TGTGCCAGCAGCCTGAGGACGGAGACCTACGAGCAGTACTTC.

J is TRBJ2-7 and V is TRBV6-1, with a tentative D call TRBD2 (6 bases). Germline V lookup: CDR1 MNHNS, CDR2 SASEGT. V was trimmed by 1 base and J by 3 bases, leaving 13 bases between them. The CDR3 has 15 amino acids. CDR3 amino acids: CASSEVEGLGYEQYF. CDR3 in DNA: TGTGCCAGCAGTGAAGTGGAGGGTTTAGGCTACGAGCAGTACTTC.

The chain's CDR3 is CASSQDPGGPGLFTDTQYF. The CDR3 coding sequence is TGCGCCAGCAGCCAAGATCCGGGTGGACCCGGTTTGTTCACAGATACGCAGTATTTT. The chain links TRBV4-3 to TRBJ2-3; the D is unclear. The CDR3 covers 19 residues. Germline V CDR1 and CDR2: LGHNA, YSLEER. Deletions cut 0 bases from V and 2 bases from J, with 21 bases between.

This clone turned up a few times. The V call is TRBV19, the J call TRBJ2-3; D remains unclear. Per the germline V gene, CDR1 is LNHDA and CDR2 is SQIVND (reference sequence). The V end lost 8 bases, the J end lost 4 bases, and 4 bases lay between the germline ends. CDR3 length equals 10 residues. CDR3 nucleotide sequence: TGTGCCAGTGAGGCAGATACGCAGTATTTT. It encodes CASEADTQYF.

This clone was observed a handful of times. The chain is built from TRBV19 and TRBJ2-7; maybe TRBD2 (5 bases). Per the germline V gene, CDR1 is LNHDA and CDR2 is SQIVND (reference sequence). The V gene lost 5 bases and the J gene lost 4 bases, with 12 bases spanning the gap. This CDR3 is built from 13 residues. Here the CDR3 DNA reads TGTGCCAGTAGTTATCAGGCGGGTTACGAGCAGTACTTC. It translates to CASSYQAGYEQYF.

This clone was seen a handful of times. The chain uses TRBV28 and TRBJ1-5; D gene uncertain. The length of the CDR3 is 11 residues. The germline V and J ends were trimmed by 4 bases and 6 bases, with 4 bases remaining between them. The V gene's germline CDR1 is MDHEN and CDR2 SYDVKM. The CDR3 DNA follows: TGTGCCAGCAGTTCCGCTCAGCCCCAGCATTTT. It yields the protein CASSSAQPQHF.

The table lists this clone with a few counts. The rearrangement uses TRBV14 and TRBJ2-1; D possibly corresponds to TRBD2 (5 bases). Trimming shortened V by 2 bases and J by 0 bases, and 11 bases separated the two germline ends. This CDR3 region has 16 residues. Germline CDR1 reads SGHDN; CDR2 reads FVKESK. DNA for the CDR3: TGTGCCAGCAGCCAATGGCGAGGGAGCTCCTACAATGAGCAGTTCTTC. Amino acid sequence: CASSQWRGSSYNEQFF.

This clone was seen more than once but under ten times. The V call is TRBV19, the J call TRBJ1-1; D call uncertain. V was cut by 7 bases and J by 4 bases, with 19 bases left in between. In germline, CDR1 is LNHDA, CDR2 SQIVND (reference sequence). The CDR3 spans 15 residues. The CDR3 bases are TGTGCCAGTAAACTATTTTTGGTCTCCGCCACTGAAGCTTTCTTT. Residues: CASKLFLVSATEAFF. The full variable domain, completed using reference TRBV19 and TRBJ1-1, is DGGITQSPKYLFRKEGQNVTLSCEQNLNHDAMYWYRQDPGQGLRLIYYSQIVNDFQKGDIAEGYSVSREKKESFPLTVTSAQKNPTAFYLCASKLFLVSATEAFFGQGTRLTVV.

This clone has a handful of counts. The rearrangement uses TRBV30 and TRBJ1-6; no clear D gene. The germline V gene encodes CDR1 GTSNPN and CDR2 SVGIG (reference sequence). This CDR3 contains 16 residues. V was pared by 0 bases and J by 7 bases, with 16 bases between. DNA of the CDR3: TGTGCCTGGAGTGTAATGGGTTTTTGGGTAAATTCACCCCTCCACTTT. It is translated as CAWSVMGFWVNSPLHF.

This clone was counted a few times. This sequence joins TRBV27 and TRBJ1-1, with D perhaps matching TRBD1 (5 bases). Germline values: CDR1 MNHEY, CDR2 SMNVEV (reference sequence). The CDR3 is made up of 14 amino acids. The germline V and J ends were trimmed by 4 bases and 4 bases, with 13 bases remaining between them. CDR3 amino acids: CASSWRGGVTEAFF. CDR3 DNA: TGTGCCAGCAGTTGGCGGGGGGGGGTCACTGAAGCTTTCTTT.

This chain uses TRBV6-1 with TRBJ2-7; possible D gene TRBD1, 6 bases. V was pared by 8 bases and J by 3 bases, with 17 bases between. The CDR3 has 14 amino acids. The V gene's germline CDR1 is MNHNS and CDR2 SASEGT. The CDR3 spells CASGRLDRYYEQYF. The DNA for the CDR3 is TGTGCCAGCGGCCGATTGGACAGATACTACGAGCAGTACTTC.

The chain has TRBV19 and TRBJ1-4, with 9 bases fitting TRBD1. Germline values: CDR1 LNHDA, CDR2 SQIVND (reference sequence). The CDR3 contains 14 residues. With V trimmed by 3 bases and J by 7 bases, 3 bases remained unmatched. In nucleotides, the CDR3 is TGTGCCAGTAGTATTCAGGGACAGGGTGAAAAACTGTTTTTT. Protein product: CASSIQGQGEKLFF.

This clone was observed a handful of times. This chain connects TRBV4-2 to TRBJ2-3; either TRBD1 or TRBD2 may supply D (6 bases each). The germline V gene has CDR1 LGHNA and CDR2 YNFKEQ. The CDR3 is made up of 17 amino acids. Trimming removed 0 bases from V and 2 bases from J, with 15 bases in between. As DNA, the CDR3 is TGTGCCAGCAGCCAAGATTTGCCGGGGGCGGACACAGATACGCAGTATTTT. Translated: CASSQDLPGADTDTQYF.

This chain links TRBV30 with TRBJ1-2; D call uncertain. There are 11 residues in the CDR3. Germline V gene sequence: CDR1 GTSNPN, CDR2 SVGIG (reference sequence). Trimming took off 2 bases at V and 2 bases at J, with 3 bases between the two ends. The CDR3 sequence: CAWSRNYGYTF. CDR3 bases: TGTGCCTGGAGTCGAAACTATGGCTACACCTTC.